Below are 23 T cell receptor beta chains sequenced from a single sample in a study of vaccination and CD4 T cells after COVID-19 (dated by TCRdb to the early 2020s). The treatment or condition label, read with the paper, signifies: approximately 9-day PBMC culture with coronavirus spike peptide pools or control peptides (ViraFEST assay). The library came from PCR. Sequenced using an Illumina iSeq 100. DNA from cultured CD4+ T cells was subjected to TCR sequencing with the Oncomine TCR Beta short-read assay at the Johns Hopkins FTIC core. In-frame beta chains were kept once TCRdb had trimmed the public reads at Q25 with fastp and called clones with MiXCR. Merged by CDR3 protein, the rows form single entries marked with the most common genes and DNA. This sample has 15,000 to 20,000 distinct CDR3 sequences in its table, and roughly 48% of those were observed once. The ten largest clones add up to roughly a tenth of the sample.

Which antigens these TCRs recognize remains unknown. Sequencing used CD4+ T cells from blood, cultured in vitro, obtained before SARS-CoV-2 vaccination. The origin of the receptors is a human donor who had recovered from COVID-19.

V gene TRBV28 combines with J gene TRBJ2-7; D is uncertain. Trimming stripped 4 bases from V and 3 bases from J, with 7 bases between. The CDR3 has 12 residues. Per the germline V gene, CDR1 is MDHEN and CDR2 is SYDVKM. In DNA, the CDR3 is TGTGCCAGCAGTTATTTCAACTACGAGCAGTACTTC. This translates into CASSYFNYEQYF.

The CDR3 region is CASSLALPGAASTDTQYF. CDR3 bases: TGTGCCAGCAGCTTAGCGCTCCCGGGAGCGGCGAGCACAGATACGCAGTATTTT. This rearrangement joins TRBV7-2 to TRBJ2-3; D is possibly TRBD2 (6 bases). CDR1 and CDR2 from the germline V gene are SGHTA and FQGNSA. The CDR3 totals 18 residues. V was cut by 0 bases and J by 0 bases, with 16 bases left in between.

This rearrangement joins TRBV20-1 to TRBJ2-7; 8 bases are shared with TRBD2. The CDR3 loop spans 18 amino acids. The junction had 17 bases not matched to a gene; V was cut back by 2 bases and J by 2 bases. Germline V lookup: CDR1 DFQATT, CDR2 SNEGSKA (reference sequence). The CDR3 sequence: CSARTAGGSATIPYEQYF. The CDR3 DNA reads TGCAGTGCTAGAACGGCGGGGGGCTCGGCGACAATCCCCTACGAGCAGTACTTC.

This clonotype was picked up one time. This chain connects TRBV18 to TRBJ2-3; maybe TRBD1 (5 bases). The V end lost 3 bases, the J end lost 1 base, and 8 bases lay between the germline ends. From germline, CDR1 is KGHSH and CDR2 LQKENI. The CDR3 is made up of 14 amino acids. CDR3 protein: CASSPLTGTDTQYF. The DNA for the CDR3 is TGTGCCAGCTCACCTTTGACAGGCACAGATACGCAGTATTTT.

The genes are TRBV12-3 or TRBV12-4 and TRBJ1-5; no definite D call. The CDR3 consists of 16 residues. V was pared by 3 bases and J by 1 base, with 13 bases between. The CDR3 coding sequence is TGTGCCAGCAGTTTGGGTAACAGTGGGAGCAATCAGCCCCAGCATTTT. It codes for CASSLGNSGSNQPQHF.

The genes are TRBV7-3 and TRBJ2-5; TRBD1 matches 11 bases. The germline gives CDR1 SGHTA, CDR2 FQGTGA. CDR3 length: 15 residues. V was clipped by 2 bases and J by 2 bases; unmatched bases: 1. This CDR3 is CASSLGTGGQETQYF. CDR3 DNA: TGTGCCAGCAGCTTAGGGACAGGGGGTCAAGAGACCCAGTACTTC.

V is TRBV7-9 and J is TRBJ1-2, with 11 bases fitting TRBD1. The CDR3 spans 18 residues. Losses at the gene ends were 1 base for V and 0 bases for J; bases not matched to a gene: 7. In germline, CDR1 is SEHNR, CDR2 FQNEAQ (reference sequence). CDR3: CASSLDWDRGRTNYGYTF. CDR3 DNA sequence: TGTGCCAGCAGCTTAGACTGGGACAGGGGGAGGACTAACTATGGCTACACCTTC. The variable domain in full, with the rest retrieved from reference TRBV7-9 and TRBJ1-2, is DTGVSQNPRHKITKRGQNVTFRCDPISEHNRLYWYRQTLGQGPEFLTYFQNEAQLEKSRLLSDRFSAERPKGSFSTLEIQRTEQGDSAMYLCASSLDWDRGRTNYGYTFGSGTRLTVV.

The count of this clonotype is one. J is TRBJ2-1 and V is TRBV20-1; 14 bases match TRBD2. The CDR3 totals 16 residues. CDR1 and CDR2 from the germline V gene are DFQATT and SNEGSKA (reference sequence). Trimming removed 6 bases from V and 7 bases from J; junction bases left unmatched: 11. The CDR3 DNA is TGCAGTGCCGGGACTAGCGGGAGTTCCGGCTGGAATGAGCAGTTCTTC. This gives the protein CSAGTSGSSGWNEQFF.

The V call is TRBV7-2, the J call TRBJ2-5; 9 nucleotides line up with TRBD2. Germline V gene sequence: CDR1 SGHTA, CDR2 FQGNSA. This CDR3 has 15 amino acids. Trimming at V came to 1 base and at J to 5 bases, leaving 5 bases not matched to a gene. The CDR3 sequence is CASSLDSGSWETQYF. As DNA, the CDR3 is TGTGCCAGCAGCTTAGATAGCGGGAGCTGGGAGACCCAGTACTTC.

The chain employs TRBV7-2 and TRBJ2-2, with a possible D match to TRBD2 (6 bases). This CDR3 has 16 amino acids. The V and J ends lost 2 bases and 4 bases respectively, with 14 bases between them. CDR1 and CDR2 from the germline V gene are SGHTA and FQGNSA. CDR3 loop: CTSSLRGSRITGELFF. The CDR3, as DNA: TGTACCAGCAGCTTACGGGGGAGTCGGATCACCGGGGAGCTGTTTTTT.

V and J are TRBV30 and TRBJ1-1; D uncertain. Germline V CDR1 and CDR2: GTSNPN, SVGIG (reference sequence). V dropped 0 bases and J dropped 3 bases, with 5 bases sitting between them. This CDR3 comprises 12 residues. This CDR3 reads CAWSVLDTEAFF. CDR3 bases: TGTGCCTGGAGTGTACTGGACACTGAAGCTTTCTTT.

The J gene is TRBJ2-5, the V gene TRBV30; D is perhaps TRBD1 or TRBD2 (5 bases each). The germline V gene has CDR1 GTSNPN and CDR2 SVGIG (reference sequence). V lost 8 bases, J lost 2 bases, and 15 bases lay in between. The CDR3 consists of 13 residues. Here the CDR3 reads CAGTGQFQETQYF. As DNA, the CDR3 is TGTGCCGGGACCGGGCAGTTTCAAGAGACCCAGTACTTC.

This sequence joins TRBV12-3 or TRBV12-4 and TRBJ2-7, with D possibly matching TRBD1 (6 bases). This CDR3 has 14 amino acids. V was clipped by 2 bases and J by 3 bases, with 11 bases between them. The CDR3 protein is CASSLSGQNYEQYF. The CDR3 region has the DNA TGTGCCAGCAGTTTATCAGGACAGAACTACGAGCAGTACTTC.

The chain carries TRBV6-5 and TRBJ1-5; the D gene is possibly TRBD1 (5 bases). This CDR3 is built from 15 residues. CDR1 is MNHEY and CDR2 is SVGAGI in the germline V gene. V lost 4 bases and J lost 3, with 13 bases in between. In DNA, the CDR3 is TGTGCCAGCAGTTTCGGACTGGGGCACAATCAGCCCCAGCATTTT. It translates to CASSFGLGHNQPQHF.

The chain recombines TRBV28 with TRBJ1-5; no firm D call. CDR3 size: 14 residues. Trimming removed 6 bases at V and 6 bases at J, with 15 bases between. Germline CDR1 MDHEN, CDR2 SYDVKM. The DNA for the CDR3 is TGTGCCAGCAGCCGTAGAACGGCCCCTCAGCCCCAGCATTTT. It is translated as CASSRRTAPQPQHF.

The gene calls are TRBV12-2 and TRBJ2-3. TRBV12-2 is noted as a pseudogene. The CDR3 length is 13 residues. The CDR3 bases are TGTGCAAGTCGTAAGACTTCGGGTGATACGCAGTATTTT. As protein: CASRKTSGDTQYF.

The genes are TRBV28 and TRBJ2-5; D uncertain. The CDR3 has 13 amino acids. Germline V gene lookup returns CDR1 MDHEN and CDR2 SYDVKM. The V end was cut by 7 bases, the J end by 5 bases, with 14 bases between. CDR3 sequence (DNA): TGTGCCAGCACCTTGGGTCGTGTGGAGACCCAGTACTTC. It translates to CASTLGRVETQYF.

This CDR3 reads CASRGQGGNQPQHF. CDR3 nucleotides: TGTGCCAGTAGAGGACAGGGGGGCAATCAGCCCCAGCATTTT. This chain links TRBV19 with TRBJ1-5, with 10 bases that match TRBD1. Germline-derived CDR1 and CDR2 are LNHDA and SQIVND (reference sequence). V gave up 6 bases and J gave up 2 bases; unmatched junction bases: 1. The CDR3 extends over 14 amino acids.

This clonotype turned up a few times. The chain links TRBV7-8 to TRBJ2-7, with 12 bases that match TRBD1. Germline trimming cut 3 bases from V and 5 bases from J; bases unmatched to any gene: 5. This CDR3 comprises 15 residues. Germline assignment: CDR1 SGHVS and CDR2 FQNEAQ. The CDR3 DNA follows: TGTGCCAGCAGCTTCGCGGGACAGGGGGCAAACGAGCAGTACTTC. This gives the protein CASSFAGQGANEQYF.

The V gene is TRBV4-1, the J gene TRBJ2-1; D perhaps matches TRBD2 (5 bases). Germline values: CDR1 MGHRA, CDR2 YSYEKL. V lost 4 bases and J 4 bases, leaving 8 bases between the germline ends. This CDR3 contains 13 residues. The CDR3 reads CASSRPGYNEQFF. For the CDR3, the DNA is TGCGCCAGCAGCCGGCCGGGGTACAATGAGCAGTTCTTC.

This chain connects TRBV6-5 to TRBJ2-7; possibly TRBD1 for D (5 bases). Germline V gene data show CDR1 as MNHEY and CDR2 as SVGAGI. This CDR3 has 15 amino acids. V lost 0 bases and J 7 bases, leaving 16 bases between the germline ends. CDR3 loop: CASSYSSPGWSEQYF. The CDR3 nucleotides are TGTGCCAGCAGTTACTCGAGCCCAGGGTGGTCTGAGCAGTACTTC.

This chain links TRBV20-1 with TRBJ2-1; 10 bases line up with TRBD2. Germline trimming cut 0 bases from V and 6 bases from J; bases unmatched to any gene: 8. This CDR3 has 16 residues. Germline V lookup: CDR1 DFQATT, CDR2 SNEGSKA (reference sequence). CDR3 residues: CSARDVASGRLNEQFF. In nucleotides, the CDR3 is TGCAGTGCTAGAGACGTGGCTAGCGGGAGACTCAATGAGCAGTTCTTC.

This clonotype was detected a few times. The chain has TRBV6-1 and TRBJ2-2; 7 bases match TRBD2. This CDR3 region has 17 residues. The germline gives CDR1 MNHNS, CDR2 SASEGT. V dropped 6 bases and J dropped 0; count of bases not matched to a gene: 10. The CDR3 spells CASSHPRSGTNTGELFF. The CDR3, as DNA: TGTGCCAGCAGCCACCCGAGAAGCGGGACGAACACCGGGGAGCTGTTTTTT.